The clone carrying this T cell receptor (beta chain) was counted many times. Its antigen is undetermined. Per the germline V gene, CDR1 is SGHRS and CDR2 is YFSETQ. V was pared by 0 bases and J by 8 bases, with 12 bases between. The CDR3 is 14 amino acids. This specimen comes from a study of spatial heterogeneity in lung cancer. TCR cDNA molecules each had a unique molecular identifier. TCRdb re-derived calls from the 5' RACE reads in MiXCR, one entry per CDR3 protein. The table includes 25,000 to 30,000 distinct CDR3 sequences, under 8.5% detected once. Whole-study results and caveats: In tumor T cells, estimated coverage reached 6% to 7% for alpha chains and about 12% for beta chains. The study found that expanded intratumoral alpha and beta TCR counts tracked tumor mutation counts.

Sample time point: sample taken at primary tumor resection. The sequenced material consisted of unsorted whole RNA from tumor, nontumor lung or frozen PBMC. The V gene is TRBV5-1, the J gene TRBJ1-5; D remains unclear. The origin of this receptor is a male donor with early-stage non-small cell lung cancer. This material consisted of lung tumor tissue, taken at surgery. The CDR3 region is CASSLDARREPQHF. The CDR3 nucleotides read TGCGCCAGCAGCTTGGACGCCCGGCGGGAGCCCCAGCATTTT.